One sample yielded the 16 T cell receptor beta chains listed below, sequenced in a study of OX40 agonist ivuxolimab in advanced cancers. TCRdb's copy holds only in-frame clones and misses some; the assay was immunoSEQ multiplex PCR. This sample carries roughly 43,000 clones, 89% of them seen once, and the ten largest clones take 12%. This specimen consisted of CD4+ or CD8+ T cells sorted from blood, obtained in a trial of the OX40 agonist ivuxolimab. The receptor set was obtained from an adult with an advanced solid tumor such as melanoma, head and neck, liver or kidney cancer.

This clone appeared a few times. The CDR3 reads CASTVWRGKGSSYEQYF. DNA for the CDR3: TGTGCCAGTACCGTATGGCGGGGAAAAGGGAGCTCCTACGAGCAGTACTTC. This chain uses TRBV19 with TRBJ2-7, with a weak D call TRBD2 (6 bases). The CDR3 is 17 amino acids. The germline V and J ends were trimmed by 7 bases and 0 bases, with 22 bases remaining between them. In germline, CDR1 is LNHDA, CDR2 SQIVND (reference sequence).

This clone came up a few times. The V gene is TRBV28, the J gene TRBJ2-5, with D unresolved. V lost 2 bases and J lost 5, with 15 bases in between. CDR1 and CDR2 (germline): MDHEN, SYDVKM. The CDR3 has 15 residues. The CDR3 DNA sequence: TGTGCCAGCAGTTTACTCCCGCAAAATGGGGAGACCCAGTACTTC. Its translation is CASSLLPQNGETQYF.

The chain carries TRBV7-2 and TRBJ2-2, with a weak D call TRBD2 (7 bases). Germline CDR1 reads SGHTA; CDR2 reads FQGNSA. CDR3 length: 18 amino acids. The germline V and J ends were trimmed by 4 bases and 1 base, with 19 bases remaining between them. As DNA, the CDR3 is TGTGCCAGCAGCTCCCTCCTTGGGGGCGGGGGGAACACCGGGGAGCTGTTTTTT. This gives the protein CASSSLLGGGGNTGELFF.

This clone has only one observation. The chain links TRBV7-2 to TRBJ1-1, with D unclear. Germline-derived CDR1 and CDR2 are SGHTA and FQGNSA. The germline V and J ends were trimmed by 3 bases and 5 bases, with 16 bases remaining between them. The CDR3 is 15 residues long. This chain's CDR3 is CASSFGKANPTEAFF. The CDR3, as DNA: TGTGCCAGCAGCTTTGGAAAAGCGAACCCAACTGAAGCTTTCTTT.

This sequence joins TRBV11-2 and TRBJ1-2; the match to TRBD1 covers 7 bases. CDR1 is SGHAT, CDR2 FQNNGV, per germline. V shed 3 bases and J 2 bases; nucleotides not matched to a gene: 12. This CDR3 comprises 17 residues. In DNA, the CDR3 is TGTGCCAGCAGCTTGGGGTCGACAGGGAGCAAGAACTATGGCTACACCTTC. Its protein product is CASSLGSTGSKNYGYTF.

The chain couples TRBV9 to TRBJ2-7; 11 nucleotides line up with TRBD2. The CDR3 is 15 residues long. V dropped 2 bases and J dropped 6; count of bases not matched to a gene: 7. Germline values: CDR1 SGDLS, CDR2 YYNGEE. The CDR3 protein is CASSVGTSGVGEQYF. The CDR3 bases are TGTGCCAGCAGCGTTGGGACTAGCGGTGTGGGCGAGCAGTACTTC.

V and J are TRBV13 and TRBJ1-1, with D perhaps TRBD1 (5 bases). CDR1 and CDR2 from the germline V gene are PRHDT and FYEKMQ (reference sequence). Trimming left V 5 bases short and J 4 bases short, with 14 bases between. The CDR3 runs 14 residues. In nucleotides, the CDR3 is TGTGCCAGCAGCCTCGGCGAGGGGATCACTGAAGCTTTCTTT. As protein: CASSLGEGITEAFF.

This chain connects TRBV11-2 to TRBJ2-2; weak D call: TRBD2 (6 bases). Trimming shortened V by 3 bases and J by 1 base, and 9 bases separated the two germline ends. Looked up from germline, CDR1 is SGHAT and CDR2 is FQNNGV. The CDR3 is 15 residues long. CDR3 amino acids: CASSLKGLNTGELFF. The DNA for the CDR3 is TGTGCCAGCAGCTTGAAGGGACTGAACACCGGGGAGCTGTTTTTT.

The V and J genes are TRBV7-9 and TRBJ1-6, with unresolved D. This CDR3 contains 14 residues. The V end lost 2 bases, the J end lost 6 bases, and 8 bases lay between the germline ends. Germline V lookup: CDR1 SEHNR, CDR2 FQNEAQ (reference sequence). The CDR3 DNA reads TGTGCCAGCAGCTTAACAAGGGTTAATTCACCCCTCCACTTT. The encoded protein is CASSLTRVNSPLHF.

V usage is TRBV5-5 and J usage is TRBJ2-2; D is ambiguous. Trimming removed 0 bases from V and 2 bases from J, with 5 bases in between. CDR1 and CDR2 (germline): SGHKS, YYEKEE (reference sequence). This CDR3 region has 14 residues. This chain's CDR3 is CASSLGPNTGELFF. CDR3 in DNA: TGTGCCAGCAGCTTGGGACCTAACACCGGGGAGCTGTTTTTT.

The chain is built from TRBV11-2 and TRBJ1-3; D gene uncertain. Germline V gene data show CDR1 as SGHAT and CDR2 as FQNNGV. The CDR3 totals 15 residues. V was pared by 1 base and J by 2 bases, with 9 bases between. In DNA, the CDR3 is TGTGCCAGCAGCTTAGCTTGGGCGCCTGGAAACACCATATATTTT. Its protein product is CASSLAWAPGNTIYF.

The gene calls are TRBV15 and TRBJ2-1; weak D call: TRBD2 (6 bases). The germline V gene encodes CDR1 LNHNV and CDR2 YYDKDF (reference sequence). The CDR3 loop spans 15 amino acids. Trimming stripped 5 bases from V and 0 bases from J, with 11 bases between. CDR3 region: CATSLGLNSYNEQFF. CDR3 DNA sequence: TGTGCCACCAGCTTGGGACTGAACTCCTACAATGAGCAGTTCTTC.

This chain uses TRBV4-1 with TRBJ1-2; no definite D call. The CDR3 spans 16 residues. CDR1 is MGHRA, CDR2 YSYEKL, per germline. The V end lost 4 bases, the J end lost 8 bases, and 23 bases lay between the germline ends. CDR3 coding DNA: TGCGCCAGCAGCCTTCTCTTTAATTCTAATGGGAGGGGCTACACCTTC. Translating it yields CASSLLFNSNGRGYTF.

The chain couples TRBV7-2 to TRBJ2-7, with TRBD1 matching 9 bases. The CDR3 is made up of 15 amino acids. The trim removed 4 bases at V and 1 base at J, leaving 5 bases unmatched. Looked up from germline, CDR1 is SGHTA and CDR2 is FQGNSA. The DNA for the CDR3 is TGTGCCAGCAGCTCAGGGACAGGGTCTTCCTACGAGCAGTACTTC. The encoded protein is CASSSGTGSSYEQYF.

The chain is built from TRBV5-5 and TRBJ2-7; 10 positions match TRBD1. Germline assignment: CDR1 SGHKS and CDR2 YYEKEE (reference sequence). J lost 7 bases, V lost 4 bases, and 2 bases had no gene match. The CDR3 length is 12 residues. The CDR3 sequence: CASSGTGEEQYF. As DNA, the CDR3 is TGTGCCAGCAGCGGGACAGGGGAGGAGCAGTACTTC.

J is TRBJ2-6 and V is TRBV7-3; D is unresolved. This CDR3 spans 17 amino acids. Germline V gene lookup returns CDR1 SGHTA and CDR2 FQGTGA. V was trimmed by 1 base and J by 0 bases, leaving 10 bases between them. The CDR3 spells CASSLISVPSGANVLTF. CDR3 in DNA: TGTGCCAGCAGCTTAATCTCGGTCCCCTCTGGGGCCAACGTCCTGACTTTC.